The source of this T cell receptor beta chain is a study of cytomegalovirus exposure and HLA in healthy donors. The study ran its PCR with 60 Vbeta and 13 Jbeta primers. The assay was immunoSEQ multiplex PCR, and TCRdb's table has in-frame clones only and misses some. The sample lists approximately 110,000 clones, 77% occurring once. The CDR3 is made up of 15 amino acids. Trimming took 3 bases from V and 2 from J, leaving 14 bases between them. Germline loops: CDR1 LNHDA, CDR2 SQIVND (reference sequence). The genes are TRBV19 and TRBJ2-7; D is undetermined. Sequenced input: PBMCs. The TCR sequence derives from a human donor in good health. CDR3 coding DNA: TGTGCCAGTAGTATCCAAGCAGGCATGGCCTACGAGCAGTACTTC. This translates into CASSIQAGMAYEQYF.